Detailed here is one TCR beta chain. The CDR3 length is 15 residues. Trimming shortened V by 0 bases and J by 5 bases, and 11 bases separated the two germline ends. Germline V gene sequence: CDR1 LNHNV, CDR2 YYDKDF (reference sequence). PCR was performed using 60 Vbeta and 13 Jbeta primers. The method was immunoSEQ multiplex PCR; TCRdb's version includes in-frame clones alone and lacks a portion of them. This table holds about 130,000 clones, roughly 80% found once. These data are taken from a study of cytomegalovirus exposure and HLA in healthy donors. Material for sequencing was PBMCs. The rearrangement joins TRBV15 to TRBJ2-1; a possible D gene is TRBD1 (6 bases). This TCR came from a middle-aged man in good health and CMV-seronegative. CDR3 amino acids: CATSRDIGTNNEQFF. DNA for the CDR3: TGTGCCACCAGCAGAGATATCGGGACAAACAATGAGCAGTTCTTC.